Listed below are T cell receptor beta chains from one sample, sequenced in a study of blood T cell repertoires in COVID-19. Assay used: immunoSEQ multiplex PCR; TCRdb lists only in-frame clones, some missing. The profile shows about 180,000 clones, roughly nine tenths of them singletons. Specimen: peripheral blood. The receptors derive from a young man who had recovered from COVID-19. CDR3s include the opening cysteine and the closing phenylalanine or tryptophan. Fields, in order: CDR3 protein, CDR3 DNA, clone size, V gene, J gene, D gene. The D gene is left open where the match is weak. Size values are once, few and many counts, or a class for expanded clones, and some rows have none.

CDR3aa: CASSQFIGERYYNEQFF
CDR3nt: TGTGCCAGCAGTCAGTTTATCGGGGAGAGGTACTACAATGAGCAGTTCTTC
abundance: .
v_gene: TRBV6-2/TRBV6-3
j_gene: TRBJ2-1
d_gene: .

CDR3aa: CASSSVPTGKIYGYTF
CDR3nt: TGTGCCAGCAGCTCGGTACCGACAGGGAAAATCTATGGCTACACCTTC
abundance: .
v_gene: TRBV5-8
j_gene: TRBJ1-2
d_gene: TRBD1

CDR3aa: CASSEQGPKNIQYF
CDR3nt: TGTGCCAGCAGCGAACAGGGTCCCAAAAACATTCAGTACTTC
abundance: .
v_gene: TRBV11-2
j_gene: TRBJ2-4
d_gene: .

CDR3aa: CASSRGVAGGFTDTQYF
CDR3nt: TGTGCCAGCAGTCGCGGGGTAGCGGGAGGGTTCACAGATACGCAGTATTTT
abundance: .
v_gene: TRBV27
j_gene: TRBJ2-3
d_gene: TRBD2

CDR3aa: CASSFYDTQYF
CDR3nt: TGTGCCAGCAGTTTTTATGATACGCAGTATTTT
abundance: .
v_gene: TRBV12-3/TRBV12-4
j_gene: TRBJ2-3
d_gene: .

CDR3aa: CASGREVDTQYF
CDR3nt: TGTGCCAGTGGGCGGGAGGTAGATACGCAGTATTTT
abundance: .
v_gene: TRBV6-5
j_gene: TRBJ2-3
d_gene: TRBD2

CDR3aa: CASSPSWGGLRAEAFF
CDR3nt: TGTGCCAGCTCCCCAAGCTGGGGGGGGCTTAGGGCTGAAGCTTTCTTT
abundance: .
v_gene: TRBV28
j_gene: TRBJ1-1
d_gene: .

CDR3aa: CSVGAGGEKLFF
CDR3nt: TGCAGCGTTGGGGCAGGGGGTGAAAAACTGTTTTTT
abundance: .
v_gene: TRBV29-1
j_gene: TRBJ1-4
d_gene: TRBD1

CDR3aa: CASSLRGHYGYTF
CDR3nt: TGTGCCAGCAGTTTAAGGGGTCACTATGGCTACACCTTC
abundance: once
v_gene: TRBV28
j_gene: TRBJ1-2
d_gene: .

CDR3aa: CATSPGQYGNQPQHF
CDR3nt: TGTGCCACCAGTCCGGGACAGTATGGCAATCAGCCCCAGCATTTT
abundance: .
v_gene: TRBV24-1
j_gene: TRBJ1-5
d_gene: TRBD1

CDR3aa: CASSIDRSREGPGEQYF
CDR3nt: TGTGCCAGTAGTATAGATCGATCGCGGGAGGGCCCGGGAGAGCAGTACTTC
abundance: .
v_gene: TRBV19
j_gene: TRBJ2-7
d_gene: TRBD2

CDR3aa: CASSIPGNQPQHF
CDR3nt: TGTGCCAGTAGTATACCGGGGAATCAGCCCCAGCATTTT
abundance: .
v_gene: TRBV19
j_gene: TRBJ1-5
d_gene: .

CDR3aa: CASSRQLNTEAFF
CDR3nt: TGTGCCAGCAGTAGACAGTTGAACACTGAAGCTTTCTTT
abundance: .
v_gene: TRBV6-5
j_gene: TRBJ1-1
d_gene: .

CDR3aa: CASSLTGGPGDTQYF
CDR3nt: TGCGCCAGCAGCTTGACGGGAGGGCCGGGAGATACGCAGTATTTT
abundance: .
v_gene: TRBV5-1
j_gene: TRBJ2-3
d_gene: TRBD2

CDR3aa: CSVDTGLVNEQFF
CDR3nt: TGCAGCGTCGATACAGGGTTAGTCAATGAGCAGTTCTTC
abundance: once
v_gene: TRBV29-1
j_gene: TRBJ2-1
d_gene: .

CDR3aa: CASSTLGTDTQYF
CDR3nt: TGTGCCAGCAGCACCCTAGGAACAGATACGCAGTATTTT
abundance: .
v_gene: TRBV2
j_gene: TRBJ2-3
d_gene: .

CDR3aa: CASSYSPNRGTLYEQYF
CDR3nt: TGTGCCAGCAGTTACTCACCCAACCGGGGGACCCTCTACGAGCAGTACTTC
abundance: .
v_gene: TRBV6-2/TRBV6-3
j_gene: TRBJ2-7
d_gene: .

CDR3aa: CASSPRGAGELFF
CDR3nt: TGTGCCAGCAGCCCCCGGGGGGCCGGGGAGCTGTTTTTT
abundance: .
v_gene: TRBV7-8
j_gene: TRBJ2-2
d_gene: TRBD2

CDR3aa: CASSLVQGAYEQYF
CDR3nt: TGTGCCAGCAGCTTAGTCCAGGGGGCCTACGAGCAGTACTTC
abundance: many
v_gene: TRBV7-8
j_gene: TRBJ2-7
d_gene: TRBD1

CDR3aa: CASRTIGGIDEQFF
CDR3nt: TGCGCCAGCAGGACTATCGGTGGAATCGATGAGCAGTTCTTC
abundance: .
v_gene: TRBV5-1
j_gene: TRBJ2-1
d_gene: .

CDR3aa: CSASWLHRRIEQYF
CDR3nt: TGCAGTGCTAGTTGGCTTCACCGGAGGATCGAGCAGTACTTC
abundance: .
v_gene: TRBV20-1
j_gene: TRBJ2-7
d_gene: .

CDR3aa: CASSPDAPRRAFYGYTF
CDR3nt: TGTGCCAGCAGCCCAGACGCTCCCAGGCGGGCGTTCTATGGCTACACCTTC
abundance: once
v_gene: TRBV4-2
j_gene: TRBJ1-2
d_gene: .

CDR3aa: CASSLAQGGSGNTIYF
CDR3nt: TGTGCCAGCAGCTTGGCCCAGGGGGGCTCTGGAAACACCATATATTTT
abundance: .
v_gene: TRBV5-5
j_gene: TRBJ1-3
d_gene: TRBD1

CDR3aa: CAIREGKKGTTYNEQFF
CDR3nt: TGTGCCATCAGAGAAGGGAAGAAGGGGACAACCTACAATGAGCAGTTCTTC
abundance: .
v_gene: TRBV10-3
j_gene: TRBJ2-1
d_gene: .

CDR3aa: CASGLAGTGELFF
CDR3nt: TGTGCCAGCGGCCTAGCGGGGACCGGGGAGCTGTTTTTT
abundance: .
v_gene: TRBV6-5
j_gene: TRBJ2-2
d_gene: TRBD2

CDR3aa: CASSRTGGPADSPLHF
CDR3nt: TGCGCCAGCAGCCGGACCGGGGGGCCAGCAGATTCACCCCTCCACTTT
abundance: .
v_gene: TRBV4-3
j_gene: TRBJ1-6
d_gene: .

CDR3aa: CASSLGTGEGNQPQHF
CDR3nt: TGCGCCAGCAGCTTGGGGACAGGGGAGGGCAATCAGCCCCAGCATTTT
abundance: .
v_gene: TRBV5-1
j_gene: TRBJ1-5
d_gene: TRBD1

CDR3aa: CASSYSGGHSYEQYF
CDR3nt: TGTGCCAGCAGTTACTCCGGGGGGCACTCCTACGAGCAGTACTTC
abundance: .
v_gene: TRBV6-5
j_gene: TRBJ2-7
d_gene: .

CDR3aa: CASSQGTGVRLGTQYF
CDR3nt: TGTGCCAGCAGCCAAGGGACAGGGGTTCGATTAGGTACGCAGTATTTT
abundance: once
v_gene: TRBV3-1/TRBV3-2
j_gene: TRBJ2-3
d_gene: TRBD1

CDR3aa: CAWSVWASEQFF
CDR3nt: TGTGCCTGGAGTGTTTGGGCCTCTGAGCAGTTCTTC
abundance: .
v_gene: TRBV30
j_gene: TRBJ2-1
d_gene: .

CDR3aa: CASSLQPTTGRNTEAFF
CDR3nt: TGTGCCAGCAGCTTACAACCTACGACAGGGAGGAACACTGAAGCTTTCTTT
abundance: .
v_gene: TRBV7-3
j_gene: TRBJ1-1
d_gene: TRBD1

CDR3aa: CASSLAGSPDTQYF
CDR3nt: TGTGCCAGCAGCTTGGCAGGGTCCCCAGATACGCAGTATTTT
abundance: .
v_gene: TRBV5-6
j_gene: TRBJ2-3
d_gene: .

CDR3aa: CASRQTVQNSPLHF
CDR3nt: TGTGCCAGCAGACAGACAGTCCAAAATTCACCCCTCCACTTT
abundance: .
v_gene: TRBV28
j_gene: TRBJ1-6
d_gene: .

CDR3aa: CASSPGTGSYEQYF
CDR3nt: TGTGCCAGCAGCCCCGGGACAGGGTCCTACGAGCAGTACTTC
abundance: .
v_gene: TRBV11-2
j_gene: TRBJ2-7
d_gene: TRBD1

CDR3aa: CASSLTGGQPQHF
CDR3nt: TGTGCCAGCAGCTTGACAGGGGGGCAGCCCCAGCATTTT
abundance: .
v_gene: TRBV7-2
j_gene: TRBJ1-5
d_gene: TRBD1

CDR3aa: CATSDLSPSGRSYNEQFF
CDR3nt: TGTGCCACCAGTGATTTGTCCCCTAGCGGGAGGTCCTACAATGAGCAGTTCTTC
abundance: .
v_gene: TRBV24-1
j_gene: TRBJ2-1
d_gene: TRBD2

CDR3aa: CASNTGISNQPQHF
CDR3nt: TGTGCCAGCAATACAGGGATTAGCAATCAGCCCCAGCATTTT
abundance: .
v_gene: TRBV28
j_gene: TRBJ1-5
d_gene: .

CDR3aa: CASSLSDTEAFF
CDR3nt: TGTGCCAGCAGCTTGTCGGACACTGAAGCTTTCTTT
abundance: .
v_gene: TRBV5-4
j_gene: TRBJ1-1
d_gene: .

CDR3aa: CASSEQGASEKLFF
CDR3nt: TGTGCCAGCAGCGAGCAGGGGGCGTCTGAAAAACTGTTTTTT
abundance: .
v_gene: TRBV9
j_gene: TRBJ1-4
d_gene: TRBD1

CDR3aa: CASSPLAGNEQYF
CDR3nt: TGTGCCAGCAGCCCTCTAGCGGGAAACGAGCAGTACTTC
abundance: .
v_gene: TRBV7-2
j_gene: TRBJ2-7
d_gene: TRBD2

CDR3aa: CASSLSGETEAFF
CDR3nt: TGTGCCAGCAGCTTATCCGGGGAGACTGAAGCTTTCTTT
abundance: .
v_gene: TRBV7-2
j_gene: TRBJ1-1
d_gene: .

CDR3aa: CASSHSRTGDNSPLHF
CDR3nt: TGTGCCAGCAGCCACTCCAGGACAGGGGATAATTCACCCCTCCACTTT
abundance: once
v_gene: TRBV3-1/TRBV3-2
j_gene: TRBJ1-6
d_gene: TRBD1